The 20 T cell receptor beta chains listed next were all sequenced from one sample in a study of blood T cell repertoires in COVID-19. The data were produced by immunoSEQ multiplex PCR, yet TCRdb's version contains in-frame clones alone and is incomplete. The sample records 100,000 to 150,000 clones, around four fifths being singletons. Sequenced sample: peripheral blood. These receptors all stem from a human donor in a cohort sampled during active COVID-19.

This sequence joins TRBV7-2 and TRBJ2-3, with a weak D call TRBD1 (6 bases). The CDR3 spans 14 residues. Germline V CDR1 and CDR2: SGHTA, FQGNSA. Between the trimmed V and J ends, which lost 1 base and 6 bases, there was a span of 11 bases. CDR3 in DNA: TGTGCCAGCAGCTTAGAGCAGGGGTTGGATACGCAGTATTTT. Translation gives CASSLEQGLDTQYF.

The chain employs TRBV3-1 (or the pseudogene TRBV3-2) and TRBJ2-3, with D maybe TRBD2 (6 bases). Germline V gene data show CDR1 as LGHDT and CDR2 as YNNKEL (reference sequence). With 4 bases removed from V and 7 bases from J, the gap between germline ends came to 21 bases. The CDR3 consists of 16 residues. The CDR3 here is CASSPPEAGSLYTQYF. CDR3 nucleotides: TGTGCCAGCAGCCCCCCAGAGGCGGGGTCCTTATATACGCAGTATTTT.

A word on this clone: An end of the junction does not agree with germline; a read error may underlie this. Other DNA sequences in this specimen translate into the identical CDR3. V is TRBV18 and J is TRBJ1-2; 10 nucleotides match TRBD1. Germline lookup yields CDR1 KGHSH and CDR2 LQKENI. CDR3 length: 15 amino acids. In nucleotides, the CDR3 is TGTGCCAGCTCACCAGGGACAGGGGAATTCTATGGCTACACTTTC. Its protein is CASSPGTGEFYGYTF.

The chain links TRBV20-1 to TRBJ2-3; 7 bases are shared with TRBD2. The V and J ends lost 3 bases and 4 bases, in that order; junction bases with no gene match: 4. The CDR3 contains 13 residues. CDR1 and CDR2 (germline): DFQATT, SNEGSKA (reference sequence). The CDR3 loop is CSASGAGADTQYF. CDR3 sequence (DNA): TGCAGTGCTAGTGGGGCGGGGGCAGATACGCAGTATTTT.

The CDR3 DNA sequence: TGTGCCAGCAGCCATACCGGGACTAGGGTTAACGAGCAGTTCTTC. Protein sequence: CASSHTGTRVNEQFF. This chain uses TRBV3-1 (or the pseudogene TRBV3-2) with TRBJ2-1; 8 bases fit TRBD2. This CDR3 has 15 amino acids. From germline, CDR1 is LGHDT and CDR2 YNNKEL (reference sequence). Trimming at V came to 3 bases and at J to 10 bases, leaving 11 bases not matched to a gene.

Turning to this clone: Sequence at one end of the junction differs from germline and may be a read error. The chain employs TRBV18 and TRBJ1-4; 7 bases line up with TRBD1. Germline V gives CDR1 KGHSH, CDR2 LQKENI. The CDR3 is made up of 19 amino acids. The CDR3 protein is CASSPPFPEGAGTNEKLFF. As DNA, the CDR3 is TGTGCCAGCTCCCCACCCTTCCCCGAGGGGGCCGGAACTAATGAAAAACTGTTTTTT.

CDR3 sequence: CASSLQGQGSEQFF. In nucleotides, the CDR3 is TGCGCCAGCAGCTTGCAGGGGCAAGGGAGTGAGCAGTTCTTC. V usage is TRBV5-1 and J usage is TRBJ2-1; D possibly corresponds to TRBD1 (6 bases). The CDR3 totals 14 residues. Germline CDR1 and CDR2: SGHRS and YFSETQ. With 1 base removed from V and 9 bases from J, the gap between germline ends came to 14 bases.

This clone showed up just a few times. In DNA, the CDR3 is TGTGCCAGCAGCGTACAGGGGGCGCCGGGAAACACCATATATTTT. This gives the protein CASSVQGAPGNTIYF. The V and J genes are TRBV2 and TRBJ1-3, with 9 positions matching TRBD1. Per the germline V gene, CDR1 is SNHLY and CDR2 is FYNNEI. The CDR3 has 15 residues. The V segment lost 6 bases and the J segment 4 bases; nucleotides outside the gene matches: 7.

The rearrangement joins TRBV7-2 to TRBJ2-5, with a tentative D call TRBD1 (6 bases). The V end was cut by 3 bases, the J end by 2 bases, with 10 bases between. This CDR3 has 14 amino acids. The germline CDR1 and CDR2 sequences are SGHTA and FQGNSA. CDR3 nucleotide sequence: TGTGCCAGCAGCTTTTTGCAGGGGCAAGAGACCCAGTACTTC. Translation: CASSFLQGQETQYF. The variable domain in full, with the rest retrieved from reference TRBV7-2 and TRBJ2-5, is GAGVSQSPSNKVTEKGKDVELRCDPISGHTALYWYRQSLGQGLEFLIYFQGNSAPDKSGLPSDRFSAERTGGSVSTLTIQRTQQEDSAVYLCASSFLQGQETQYFGPGTRLLVL.

This clone was recorded a few times. The rearrangement joins TRBV7-8 to TRBJ1-2; D is possibly TRBD1 (5 bases). The CDR3 runs to 15 residues. Germline V gene lookup returns CDR1 SGHVS and CDR2 FQNEAQ. With 4 bases removed from V and 8 bases from J, the gap between germline ends came to 20 bases. CDR3 region: CASSSPGVGEEGYTF. The CDR3 coding sequence is TGTGCCAGCAGCTCTCCCGGGGTAGGGGAGGAAGGCTACACCTTC.

V gene TRBV14 combines with J gene TRBJ2-2; 7 bases agree with TRBD1. Germline V gene lookup returns CDR1 SGHDN and CDR2 FVKESK. The CDR3 length is 14 residues. With V trimmed by 6 bases and J by 1 base, 2 bases remained unmatched. As DNA, the CDR3 is TGTGCCAGCAGACAGGGGATGAACACCGGGGAGCTGTTTTTT. Its protein product is CASRQGMNTGELFF.

The chain joins TRBV28 to TRBJ1-2; 9 bases match TRBD1. Germline V gene sequence: CDR1 MDHEN, CDR2 SYDVKM. This CDR3 comprises 14 residues. V was pared by 3 bases and J by 2 bases, with 1 base of the junction left unmatched. The CDR3 nucleotides are TGTGCCAGCAGTTTTGGACAGGGGAACTATGGCTACACCTTC. Encoded protein: CASSFGQGNYGYTF.

The chain links TRBV28 to TRBJ2-5; maybe TRBD1 (6 bases). Germline CDR1 reads MDHEN; CDR2 reads SYDVKM. The CDR3 loop spans 13 amino acids. Trimming cost V 8 bases and J 4 bases, with 14 bases left between them. CDR3 nucleotides: TGTGCCAGCCGTAGACAGGTAGGAGAGACCCAGTACTTC. Its protein is CASRRQVGETQYF. Complete variable domain (other parts from reference TRBV28 and TRBJ2-5): DVKVTQSSRYLVKRTGEKVFLECVQDMDHENMFWYRQDPGLGLRLIYFSYDVKMKEKGDIPEGYSVSREKKERFSLILESASTNQTSMYLCASRRQVGETQYFGPGTRLLVL.

CDR3 coding DNA: TGTGCCAGCAGTCAACAGGCTAGAGGAAACACCATATATTTT. Encoded protein: CASSQQARGNTIYF. The rearrangement joins TRBV28 to TRBJ1-3; D may be TRBD1 (5 bases). Germline lookup yields CDR1 MDHEN and CDR2 SYDVKM. Trimming pared 5 bases from V and 4 bases from J, leaving 12 bases between. The CDR3 sequence is 14 residues long.

This rearrangement joins TRBV12-3 or TRBV12-4 to TRBJ2-7; D is ambiguous. This CDR3 spans 13 amino acids. V was clipped by 8 bases and J by 0 bases, with 11 bases between them. The CDR3 nucleotides are TGTGCCAGCTTGCTGGGCCCCTCCTACGAGCAGTACTTC. Translation gives CASLLGPSYEQYF.

In nucleotides, the CDR3 is TGTGCCAGCGGGCGGGGGGGCGATACGCAGTATTTT. Residues: CASGRGGDTQYF. The chain is built from TRBV3-1 (or the pseudogene TRBV3-2) and TRBJ2-3, with TRBD2 matching over 9 bases. V shed 8 bases and J 6 bases; nucleotides not matched to a gene: 3. Germline CDR1 and CDR2: LGHDT and YNNKEL (reference sequence). The CDR3 sequence is 12 residues long.

V is TRBV7-9 and J is TRBJ2-7; D is possibly TRBD2 (5 bases). Deletions cut 2 bases from V and 5 bases from J, with 7 bases between. Germline CDR1 and CDR2: SEHNR and FQNEAQ (reference sequence). This CDR3 is built from 12 residues. The CDR3 DNA sequence: TGTGCCAGCAGCTTAAGGAGGAACGAGCAGTACTTC. It specifies CASSLRRNEQYF.

DNA for the CDR3: TGCGCCAGCAGCTACGAATTATTGAGCTCCTACAATGAGCAGTTCTTC. This translates into CASSYELLSSYNEQFF. The chain is built from TRBV5-1 and TRBJ2-1; D unresolved. This CDR3 has 16 residues. Trimming stripped 3 bases from V and 0 bases from J, with 13 bases between. The germline CDR1 and CDR2 sequences are SGHRS and YFSETQ.

The genes are TRBV19 and TRBJ1-1, with D tentatively TRBD1 (6 bases). V gave up 1 base and J gave up 1 base, with 7 bases separating them. The CDR3 covers 14 residues. CDR1 LNHDA and CDR2 SQIVND come from the germline V gene (reference sequence). CDR3 DNA sequence: TGTGCCAGTAGTATAGGGACAGCGAACACTGAAGCTTTCTTT. Translating it yields CASSIGTANTEAFF.

This chain's CDR3 is CASSVAAAAPSGNTIYF. The CDR3 DNA reads TGTGCCAGCAGCGTAGCCGCGGCGGCTCCTTCTGGAAACACCATATATTTT. The V and J genes are TRBV9 and TRBJ1-3; no clear D gene. The CDR3 runs 17 residues. V was clipped by 0 bases and J by 1 base, with 14 bases between them. Germline CDR1 SGDLS, CDR2 YYNGEE.